This TCR beta chain was captured by sequencing in a study of CD8 T cells in Susac syndrome. TEMRA cells were FACS-enriched, and CD8+ and CD4+ T cells were isolated negatively. This CDR3 has 15 amino acids. Trimming shortened V by 1 base and J by 0 bases, and 6 bases separated the two germline ends. RNA, at about 0.45 to 1 ug, was reverse transcribed with random hexamers. A multiplex approach, immunoSEQ multiplex PCR, amplified TCR beta CDR3 across 54 Vbeta and 13 Jbeta. TCRdb processed the immunoSEQ multiplex PCR reads anew with MiXCR; each CDR3 protein has one entry. This table holds around 200,000 distinct CDR3 sequences, around 93% found once.

This clonotype originated in a human donor with multiple sclerosis. Material: CD4+ T cells from PBMCs. The V gene is TRBV12-3 or TRBV12-4, the J gene TRBJ2-2; TRBD1 is a possible D gene (5 bases). This CDR3 is CASSLGTPNTGELFF. The CDR3 DNA is TGTGCCAGCAGTTTAGGGACACCGAACACCGGGGAGCTGTTTTTT.